This note documents a single T cell receptor (beta chain) sequence. The source of the sample is a study of blood T cell repertoires in COVID-19. Study-level information: In each case, the material was cDNA or gDNA derived from T cells, B-cell-depleted T cells, or PBMCs.

V lost 7 bases and J lost 5, with 11 bases in between. The length of the CDR3 is 12 residues. Profiling relied on immunoSEQ multiplex PCR, and the TCRdb table lists in-frame clones only, not all of them. There are more than 95,000 clones in the sample; around 76% occur only once, and around 6% lies in the top ten. What was sequenced was peripheral blood. This chain uses TRBV12-3 or TRBV12-4 with TRBJ2-5; D not certain. The sequence derives from a man aged 80 or over with COVID-19, enrolled during active disease. CDR3 nucleotides: TGTGCCAGCACCCACCAGGCGGAGACCCAGTACTTC. It is translated as CASTHQAETQYF.